Below, 30 T cell receptor beta chains from the same sample are listed, as sequenced in a study of CD8 T cells in Susac syndrome. Roughly 0.5 to 1 ug RNA was reverse transcribed with random hexamers. One entry per CDR3 protein, called by TCRdb with MiXCR from the immunoSEQ multiplex PCR reads. The table shows around 170,000 distinct CDR3 sequences, with 95% occurring only once. The sequenced material came from CD8+ T cells from PBMCs. These receptors were collected from a human donor with multiple sclerosis.

The V gene is TRBV7-9, the J gene TRBJ2-7, with 9 bases lining up with TRBD2. Per the germline V gene, CDR1 is SEHNR and CDR2 is FQNEAQ (reference sequence). The CDR3 is made up of 15 amino acids. The V gene end was trimmed by 1 base and the J gene end by 2 bases; junction bases not matched to a gene: 3. CDR3 nucleotide sequence: TGTGCCAGCAGCTTAGGCCCTAGCGGGACCTACGAGCAGTACTTC. Its protein product is CASSLGPSGTYEQYF.

The chain employs TRBV29-1 and TRBJ2-1; 9 bases match TRBD1. J lost 6 bases, V lost 3 bases, and 3 bases had no gene match. This CDR3 region has 13 residues. CDR1 is SQVTM and CDR2 is ANQGSEA in the germline V gene. The CDR3 protein is CSVDRQGGNEQFF. CDR3 nucleotides: TGCAGCGTTGATAGACAGGGGGGCAATGAGCAGTTCTTC.

The CDR3, as DNA: TGTGCCAGCAGTTTCGTCTGGCCCACCGGGGAGCTGTTTTTT. Protein sequence: CASSFVWPTGELFF. The rearrangement uses TRBV27 and TRBJ2-2; D unclear. The V end was cut by 3 bases, the J end by 4 bases, with 9 bases between. CDR1 is MNHEY and CDR2 is SMNVEV in the germline V gene (reference sequence). The CDR3 spans 14 residues.

The chain uses TRBV27 and TRBJ2-5; TRBD2 matches 7 bases. The CDR3 consists of 14 residues. Unmatched junction bases numbered 5, after V lost 6 bases and J lost 1 base. Per germline, CDR1 MNHEY and CDR2 SMNVEV (reference sequence). CDR3 in DNA: TGTGCCAGCAGCCCGGCGGGGGTCCAAGAGACCCAGTACTTC. It encodes CASSPAGVQETQYF.

The rearrangement joins TRBV20-1 to TRBJ2-7; D remains unclear. CDR3 length equals 13 residues. Germline CDR1 DFQATT, CDR2 SNEGSKA (reference sequence). The germline V and J ends were trimmed by 1 base and 0 bases, with 7 bases remaining between them. For the CDR3, the DNA is TGCAGTGCTAGAGTAATAAGCTCCTACGAGCAGTACTTC. This encodes CSARVISSYEQYF.

The chain is built from TRBV20-1 and TRBJ1-2; D remains unclear. V was trimmed by 0 bases and J by 4 bases, leaving 15 bases between them. The CDR3 is 15 residues long. Germline V gives CDR1 DFQATT, CDR2 SNEGSKA (reference sequence). The CDR3 protein is CSARDPLGQIYGYTF. CDR3 nucleotides: TGCAGTGCTAGAGATCCTTTGGGCCAGATCTATGGCTACACCTTC.

The chain employs TRBV9 and TRBJ2-1; D remains ambiguous. Trimming left V 0 bases short and J 6 bases short, with 10 bases between. The V gene's germline CDR1 is SGDLS and CDR2 YYNGEE. The CDR3 is 14 amino acids. CDR3 coding DNA: TGTGCCAGCAGCGTAGAAGGTGGTCCCAATGAGCAGTTCTTC. It specifies CASSVEGGPNEQFF.

The V and J genes are TRBV27 and TRBJ2-2; weak D call: TRBD2 (6 bases). The V end was cut by 4 bases, the J end by 1 base, with 7 bases between. CDR1 is MNHEY, CDR2 SMNVEV, per germline (reference sequence). There are 14 residues in the CDR3. The CDR3 protein is CASSSSVNTGELFF. The DNA for the CDR3 is TGTGCCAGCAGTTCTAGCGTGAACACCGGGGAGCTGTTTTTT.

The chain couples TRBV29-1 to TRBJ2-7; possibly TRBD1 for D (6 bases). The germline V gene encodes CDR1 SQVTM and CDR2 ANQGSEA. Trimming took 0 bases from V and 2 from J, leaving 14 bases between them. There are 15 residues in the CDR3. DNA for the CDR3: TGCAGCGTTGAAGATAGTCGGCAGGGGACCTACGAGCAGTACTTC. Protein: CSVEDSRQGTYEQYF.

The J gene is TRBJ2-1, the V gene TRBV20-1, with no clear D. The germline V gene encodes CDR1 DFQATT and CDR2 SNEGSKA (reference sequence). Between the trimmed V and J ends, which lost 5 bases and 3 bases, there was a span of 5 bases. The CDR3 spans 11 residues. CDR3 loop: CSAEDYNEQFF. CDR3 in DNA: TGCAGTGCTGAGGACTACAATGAGCAGTTCTTC.

The V and J genes are TRBV29-1 and TRBJ2-1; tentatively, D is TRBD1 or TRBD2 (5 bases each). The CDR3 covers 14 residues. Trimming shortened V by 4 bases and J by 10 bases, and 20 bases separated the two germline ends. Per germline, CDR1 SQVTM and CDR2 ANQGSEA. CDR3 in amino acids: CSVVVREWATEQFF. In DNA form, the CDR3 reads TGCAGCGTTGTTGTCAGGGAGTGGGCGACGGAGCAGTTCTTC.

This clonotype was recorded a few times. The chain carries TRBV19 and TRBJ2-1, with 10 nucleotides matching TRBD2. Germline V gives CDR1 LNHDA, CDR2 SQIVND (reference sequence). The CDR3 loop spans 15 amino acids. V gave up 5 bases and J gave up 2 bases; unmatched junction bases: 3. CDR3 residues: CASSPTSGTYNEQFF. Here the CDR3 DNA reads TGTGCCAGTAGTCCTACTAGCGGGACCTACAATGAGCAGTTCTTC. The complete variable domain, with remaining parts taken from reference TRBV19 and TRBJ2-1, reads DGGITQSPKYLFRKEGQNVTLSCEQNLNHDAMYWYRQDPGQGLRLIYYSQIVNDFQKGDIAEGYSVSREKKESFPLTVTSAQKNPTAFYLCASSPTSGTYNEQFFGPGTRLTVL.

The V call is TRBV6-5, the J call TRBJ2-7; D not certain. CDR1 and CDR2 from the germline V gene are MNHEY and SVGAGI. The germline V and J ends were trimmed by 4 bases and 1 base, with 11 bases remaining between them. This CDR3 is 14 amino acids long. The DNA of the CDR3 is TGTGCCAGCAGTTCGATTGCGCTTTCCTACGAGCAGTACTTC. Encoded protein: CASSSIALSYEQYF.

CDR3 sequence reads: CASSPEGNTGELFF. DNA for the CDR3: TGCGCCAGCAGCCCTGAAGGGAACACCGGGGAGCTGTTTTTT. The chain has TRBV4-1 and TRBJ2-2, with D unclear. The CDR3 totals 14 residues. Deletions cut 4 bases from V and 1 base from J, with 7 bases between. Germline V CDR1 and CDR2: MGHRA, YSYEKL.

This rearrangement joins TRBV5-1 to TRBJ2-1; D gene ambiguous. The CDR3 totals 16 residues. Germline CDR1 reads SGHRS; CDR2 reads YFSETQ. Trimming removed 2 bases at V and 3 bases at J, with 15 bases between. CDR3 in DNA: TGCGCCAGCAGCTTATTAGTTACGCACGACTACAATGAGCAGTTCTTC. Translated, it gives CASSLLVTHDYNEQFF.

The chain is built from TRBV7-9 and TRBJ2-6, with D unresolved. The CDR3 has 12 amino acids. Germline loops: CDR1 SEHNR, CDR2 FQNEAQ (reference sequence). Trimming removed 11 bases at V and 0 bases at J, with 5 bases between. In DNA form, the CDR3 reads TGTGCCCTTAGCTCTGGGGCCAACGTCCTGACTTTC. Translated: CALSSGANVLTF.

V usage is TRBV6-1 and J usage is TRBJ2-3; 13 bases are shared with TRBD2. Trimming at V came to 4 bases and at J to 1 base, leaving 11 bases not matched to a gene. Germline CDR1 is MNHNS and CDR2 is SASEGT. There are 19 residues in the CDR3. DNA of the CDR3: TGTGCCAGCAGTGCCCGGACTAGCGGGAGAATTATGGGCACAGATACGCAGTATTTT. It encodes CASSARTSGRIMGTDTQYF.

The chain recombines TRBV3-1 with TRBJ2-7; the match to TRBD1 covers 9 bases. The germline CDR1 and CDR2 sequences are LGHDT and YNNKEL (reference sequence). V was clipped by 4 bases and J by 4 bases; unmatched bases: 8. The CDR3 spans 15 residues. DNA of the CDR3: TGTGCCAGCAGCCCCCCGGACAGGGGAAAATACGAGCAGTACTTC. Its protein product is CASSPPDRGKYEQYF.

The genes are TRBV28 and TRBJ2-1; 10 bases map to TRBD1. The CDR3 extends over 15 amino acids. Per the germline V gene, CDR1 is MDHEN and CDR2 is SYDVKM. The V segment lost 6 bases and the J segment 2 bases; nucleotides outside the gene matches: 4. The CDR3 reads CASRSGQGAYNEQFF. The CDR3 DNA reads as TGTGCCAGCAGGTCTGGACAGGGGGCCTACAATGAGCAGTTCTTC.

V and J are TRBV27 and TRBJ2-7; unclear D gene. Germline values: CDR1 MNHEY, CDR2 SMNVEV (reference sequence). This CDR3 comprises 13 residues. Trimming removed 4 bases from V and 0 bases from J, with 7 bases in between. The CDR3 nucleotides are TGTGCCAGCAGTTGGTCCCTCTCCTACGAGCAGTACTTC. Translating gives CASSWSLSYEQYF.

The rearrangement joins TRBV10-3 to TRBJ1-1, with D perhaps TRBD1 (5 bases). The CDR3 is 12 residues long. V dropped 8 bases and J dropped 1 base, with 8 bases sitting between them. Germline values: CDR1 ENHRY, CDR2 SYGVKD. The CDR3 protein is CAIRGGNTEAFF. The CDR3 coding sequence is TGTGCCATCCGGGGGGGGAACACTGAAGCTTTCTTT.

The V call is TRBV28, the J call TRBJ2-2; 11 positions agree with TRBD2. Trimming removed 7 bases from V and 5 bases from J; junction bases left unmatched: 9. Germline V gene sequence: CDR1 MDHEN, CDR2 SYDVKM. This CDR3 contains 16 residues. The CDR3 region is CASIYGLAGGTGELFF. Here the CDR3 DNA reads TGTGCCAGCATCTACGGACTAGCGGGTGGGACCGGGGAGCTGTTTTTT.

The CDR3 DNA is TGTGCCAGCAGTTTATCGGGTTCGGGGGGGAGGTACTATGGCTACACCTTC. Residues: CASSLSGSGGRYYGYTF. The V gene is TRBV27, the J gene TRBJ1-2; maybe TRBD1 (5 bases). V dropped 0 bases and J dropped 3 bases, with 17 bases sitting between them. This CDR3 spans 17 amino acids. Germline values: CDR1 MNHEY, CDR2 SMNVEV (reference sequence).

This clonotype was seen a single time. The gene calls are TRBV6-5 and TRBJ2-2; D uncertain. Trimming cost V 0 bases and J 8 bases, with 7 bases left between them. Per germline, CDR1 MNHEY and CDR2 SVGAGI. CDR3 length: 13 residues. The CDR3 nucleotides are TGTGCCAGCAGTTACTCGGCACTGGGGGAGCTGTTTTTT. Protein: CASSYSALGELFF.

The V gene is TRBV14, the J gene TRBJ2-7, with TRBD1 identical over 9 bases. The trim removed 0 bases at V and 4 bases at J, leaving 7 bases unmatched. CDR1 and CDR2 from the germline V gene are SGHDN and FVKESK. The CDR3 sequence is 16 residues long. For the CDR3, the DNA is TGTGCCAGCAGCCAAGATCGAGGGACAGGGTATTACGAGCAGTACTTC. It translates to CASSQDRGTGYYEQYF.

V and J are TRBV29-1 and TRBJ2-1, with TRBD1 matching 7 bases. CDR3 size: 12 residues. CDR1 is SQVTM and CDR2 is ANQGSEA in the germline V gene. V trimming: 6 bases; J trimming: 9 bases; junction bases outside the gene matches: 8. CDR3: CSVEGTVSEQFF. For the CDR3, the DNA is TGCAGCGTCGAGGGGACAGTTTCTGAGCAGTTCTTC.

The V gene is TRBV15, the J gene TRBJ1-5; D not resolved. This CDR3 region has 14 residues. Germline CDR1 is LNHNV and CDR2 is YYDKDF (reference sequence). V gave up 0 bases and J gave up 3 bases, with 6 bases separating them. CDR3 sequence reads: CATSRERTNQPQHF. The CDR3 DNA is TGTGCCACCAGCAGAGAGAGAACCAATCAGCCCCAGCATTTT.

The chain is built from TRBV3-1 and TRBJ2-1; 7 bases agree with TRBD1. With 0 bases clipped from V and 4 bases from J, the junction kept 9 bases outside the gene matches. CDR1 is LGHDT and CDR2 is YNNKEL in the germline V gene (reference sequence). The CDR3 is 17 residues long. In DNA form, the CDR3 reads TGTGCCAGCAGCCAAGATCTTCGGACAGGACCTTACAATGAGCAGTTCTTC. Amino acids: CASSQDLRTGPYNEQFF.

V and J are TRBV28 and TRBJ2-5; D is possibly TRBD1 (6 bases). The germline V and J ends were trimmed by 5 bases and 5 bases, with 21 bases remaining between them. The CDR3 covers 16 residues. The germline V gene encodes CDR1 MDHEN and CDR2 SYDVKM. The chain's CDR3 is CASSARTGTSWETQYF. CDR3 nucleotide sequence: TGTGCCAGCAGTGCACGAACCGGGACAAGCTGGGAGACCCAGTACTTC.

V is TRBV5-1 and J is TRBJ2-1; the D is unclear. The CDR3 has 13 amino acids. Per the germline V gene, CDR1 is SGHRS and CDR2 is YFSETQ. Trimming shortened V by 4 bases and J by 13 bases, and 18 bases separated the two germline ends. The CDR3 nucleotides read TGCGCCAGCAGCCACGAAGGATATACAAAACAGTTCTTC. As protein: CASSHEGYTKQFF.